This entry concerns a single TCR beta chain. Antigen unknown. This sample includes further DNA sequences coding for the same CDR3. This sample was taken from a study of T cell responses to AZD1222 COVID-19 vaccine. CDR1 SGHAT and CDR2 FQNNGV come from the germline V gene. Deletions cut 5 bases from V and 0 bases from J, with 8 bases between. CDR3 length: 13 residues. Recipients boosted at about 4 weeks or about 12 weeks are pooled. Assay used: immunoSEQ multiplex PCR; TCRdb lists only in-frame clones, some missing. Here the sample spans about 100,000 clones, about 90% being singletons. Regarding the study as a whole: Epitopes outside B.1.351 and B.1.1.7 mutated regions reportedly drew nearly half of spike TCRs. White British donors predominated, females outnumbered males, and clonal diversity was possibly underestimated. Sampling that yielded the repertoires occurred only after the peak T cell response.

V usage is TRBV11-2 and J usage is TRBJ2-7, with a tentative D call TRBD1 (6 bases). The sequence was obtained from an adult who received the AZD1222 COVID-19 vaccine. Specimen: peripheral blood, collected 28 days after the second AZD1222 dose. The CDR3 bases are TGTGCCAGCAGCCTGGACAGCTCCTACGAGCAGTACTTC. This codes for CASSLDSSYEQYF.